The rows below give T cell receptor beta chains drawn from one sample of a study of early T cells in non-severe SARS-CoV-2 infection. One entry per CDR3 protein results from TCRdb running MiXCR on the 5' RACE reads. This table holds tens of thousands of distinct CDR3 sequences, around 11% found once. The specimen was whole blood, collected at baseline. These receptors all come from an adult who was a healthcare worker with PCR-confirmed SARS-CoV-2 infection or an uninfected control (not recorded which). Each CDR3 is given with its conserved first and last residue. The order of the fields is D gene, V gene, clone size, J gene, CDR3 protein, CDR3 DNA. D genes are given only for firm matches. Expanded clones are given a class, and other clones once, few, many or no size at all.

>TRBD1|TRBV29-1|.|TRBJ1-2
CSVEDRDRAWGYTF
TGCAGCGTTGAAGATCGGGACAGGGCGTGGGGCTACACCTTC
>TRBD1|TRBV11-2|.|TRBJ2-1
CASSPRPGTGNEQFF
TGTGCCAGCAGCCCCCGTCCCGGGACAGGGAATGAGCAGTTCTTC
>TRBD2|TRBV7-3|many|TRBJ2-2
CASSLTGLAGMNTGELFF
TGTGCCAGCAGCTTAACTGGACTAGCGGGGATGAACACCGGGGAGCTGTTTTTT
>.|TRBV6-5|few|TRBJ2-1
CASRSFTGEQFF
TGTGCCAGCAGGTCCTTCACGGGGGAGCAGTTCTTC
>.|TRBV3-1|.|TRBJ1-2
CTSSPLGDGYTF
TGTACCAGCAGCCCCCTCGGGGATGGCTACACCTTC
>.|TRBV2|many|TRBJ2-2
CASIMNTGELFF
TGTGCCAGCATAATGAACACCGGGGAGCTGTTTTTT
>TRBD2|TRBV3-1|few|TRBJ2-2
CASSPKSWTSGGRGTGELFF
TGTGCCAGCAGCCCCAAGTCGTGGACTAGCGGGGGGCGAGGCACCGGGGAGCTGTTTTTT
>.|TRBV6-2/TRBV6-3|few|TRBJ2-7
CASSYRRVDYEQYF
TGTGCCAGCAGTTATCGAAGGGTGGACTACGAGCAGTACTTC
>TRBD1|TRBV5-1|.|TRBJ1-6
CASSMGQGNSPLHF
TGCGCCAGCAGCATGGGACAGGGGAATTCACCCCTCCACTTT
>.|TRBV19|.|TRBJ1-5
CASSGPGIQPQHF
TGTGCCAGTAGTGGACCCGGGATTCAGCCCCAGCATTTT
>.|TRBV12-3/TRBV12-4|few|TRBJ1-5
CASSLALGNRGNQPQHF
TGTGCCAGCAGTTTAGCGCTGGGAAATCGAGGCAATCAGCCCCAGCATTTT
>TRBD1|TRBV5-1|.|TRBJ2-1
CASSLAGQGAGEQFF
TGCGCCAGCAGCCTAGCGGGACAGGGGGCTGGTGAGCAGTTCTTC
>.|TRBV7-6|few|TRBJ2-5
CASSPPSGFQETQYF
TGTGCCAGCAGCCCACCCAGCGGATTCCAAGAGACCCAGTACTTC
>.|TRBV11-2|many|TRBJ2-6
CASSLWGTTYSGANVLTF
TGTGCCAGCAGCTTATGGGGGACAACCTACTCTGGGGCCAACGTCCTGACTTTC
>.|TRBV25-1|.|TRBJ1-2
CASSRGAGYGYTF
TGTGCCAGCAGTCGGGGGGCCGGCTATGGCTACACCTTC
>.|TRBV6-6|medium-sized|TRBJ2-1
CASSPFQGNEQFF
TGTGCCAGCAGCCCCTTCCAGGGCAATGAGCAGTTCTTC
>.|TRBV19|.|TRBJ2-1
CASGGGGYNEQFF
TGTGCCAGCGGGGGCGGGGGCTACAATGAGCAGTTCTTC
>TRBD2|TRBV20-1|.|TRBJ2-3
CSARGLAGYTDTQYF
TGCAGTGCTAGGGGACTAGCGGGGTACACAGATACGCAGTATTTT
>TRBD1|TRBV24-1|.|TRBJ2-6
CATSDPGTGKPGANVLTF
TGTGCCACCAGTGATCCCGGGACAGGGAAACCGGGGGCCAACGTCCTGACTTTC
>.|TRBV7-2|.|TRBJ2-5
CASSLGFRVEETQYF
TGTGCCAGCAGCTTGGGGTTTCGGGTCGAGGAGACCCAGTACTTC
>TRBD1|TRBV20-1|once|TRBJ2-2
CSATGGRTGELFF
TGCAGTGCTACAGGGGGCCGGACCGGGGAGCTGTTTTTT
>.|TRBV30|.|TRBJ1-6
CAWSVGPGGPPLHF
TGTGCCTGGAGTGTAGGTCCGGGGGGGCCACCCCTCCACTTT
>.|TRBV12-3/TRBV12-4|few|TRBJ2-5
CASSSLRNQETQYF
TGTGCCAGCAGTTCGTTACGAAACCAAGAGACCCAGTACTTC
>.|TRBV7-6|.|TRBJ1-1
CASSSDGPNTEAFF
TGTGCCAGCAGCTCCGACGGACCGAACACTGAAGCTTTCTTT
>.|TRBV6-5|few|TRBJ1-4
CASSYSTGGKLFF
TGTGCCAGCAGTTACAGCACCGGGGGAAAACTGTTTTTT
>.|TRBV7-9|.|TRBJ2-3
CASIFAGSTDTQYF
TGTGCCAGCATTTTTGCGGGTTCCACAGATACGCAGTATTTT
>.|TRBV7-9|.|TRBJ1-5
CASSLGDGHQPQHF
TGTGCCAGCAGCTTGGGGGACGGACATCAGCCCCAGCATTTT
>.|TRBV12-3/TRBV12-4|.|TRBJ2-2
CASSLGQTVLYTGELFF
TGTGCCAGCAGTTTAGGACAGACAGTTCTGTACACCGGGGAGCTGTTTTTT
>.|TRBV2|few|TRBJ1-1
CASSEAPRGPTEAFF
TGTGCCAGCAGTGAAGCGCCCAGGGGACCCACTGAAGCTTTCTTT
>.|TRBV6-6|many|TRBJ1-6
CASSYLGQSNSPLHF
TGTGCCAGCAGTTACCTGGGACAAAGTAATTCACCCCTCCACTTT
>.|TRBV7-9|few|TRBJ2-1
CASSPPAGPYNEQFF
TGTGCCAGCAGCCCGCCTGCGGGGCCGTACAATGAGCAGTTCTTC
>.|TRBV7-9|few|TRBJ1-1
CASRRDTGLNTEAFF
TGTGCCAGCAGGAGGGACACAGGTTTGAACACTGAAGCTTTCTTT
>TRBD2|TRBV12-3/TRBV12-4|few|TRBJ2-2
CASSAGTTWAGELFF
TGTGCCAGCAGCGCCGGGACTACGTGGGCCGGGGAGCTGTTTTTT
>.|TRBV2|few|TRBJ2-1
CASSARTPYNEQFF
TGTGCCAGCAGTGCTCGTACCCCCTACAATGAGCAGTTCTTC
>TRBD2|TRBV9|.|TRBJ2-1
CASSPGTSGAPSLYNEQFF
TGTGCCAGCAGCCCGGGGACTAGCGGGGCACCGTCTCTTTACAATGAGCAGTTCTTC
>.|TRBV2|.|TRBJ1-2
CASSDGLYGYTF
TGTGCCAGCAGTGACGGCCTCTATGGCTACACCTTC
>.|TRBV7-9|once|TRBJ1-1
CASSILRGTEAFF
TGTGCCAGCAGCATCCTCAGGGGTACTGAAGCTTTCTTT
>.|TRBV11-2|many|TRBJ2-2
CASSSYKTDITGELFF
TGTGCCAGCAGCTCCTACAAGACAGACATTACCGGGGAGCTGTTTTTT
>.|TRBV5-4|few|TRBJ1-2
CASSLQGVSGYTF
TGTGCCAGCAGCTTACAGGGAGTTAGTGGCTACACCTTC
>.|TRBV14|many|TRBJ1-2
CASSGMGYGYTF
TGTGCCAGCAGTGGCATGGGCTATGGCTACACCTTC
>.|TRBV2|few|TRBJ2-6
CASSQESGANVLTF
TGTGCCAGCAGCCAGGAGTCTGGGGCCAACGTCCTGACTTTC
>.|TRBV3-2|many|TRBJ1-1
CASSHRTEAFF
TGTGCCAGCAGCCACAGGACTGAAGCTTTCTTT
>.|TRBV19|.|TRBJ2-1
CASSISAVGLMSNEQFF
TGTGCCAGCAGTATCAGTGCCGTTGGGCTGATGTCCAATGAGCAGTTCTTC
>.|TRBV6-6|.|TRBJ1-1
CASSLEGRAFF
TGTGCCAGCAGTCTGGAGGGGAGAGCTTTCTTT
>.|TRBV18|few|TRBJ1-2
CASSPSAGAGYGYTF
TGTGCCAGCTCACCCAGCGCGGGGGCGGGCTATGGCTACACCTTC
>.|TRBV7-9|.|TRBJ2-5
CASSFRDTRGETQYF
TGTGCCAGCAGCTTCCGGGACACCAGAGGGGAGACCCAGTACTTC
>.|TRBV12-3/TRBV12-4|many|TRBJ1-1
CASSSRLENTEAFF
TGTGCCAGCAGTTCCCGACTAGAGAACACTGAAGCTTTCTTT
>TRBD1|TRBV18|.|TRBJ2-5
CASSPRRTGEETQYF
TGTGCCAGCTCACCACGACGAACAGGGGAAGAGACCCAGTACTTC
>TRBD1|TRBV5-5|many|TRBJ2-7
CASSRTGTGSYEQYF
TGTGCCAGCAGTAGGACCGGGACAGGGTCGTACGAGCAGTACTTC
>.|TRBV29-1|many|TRBJ2-5
CSVGGTGVQTQYF
TGCAGCGTTGGAGGAACCGGGGTTCAGACCCAGTACTTC
>.|TRBV11-2|.|TRBJ2-3
CASSFGGTFASDTQYF
TGTGCCAGCAGCTTTGGGGGGACGTTTGCGTCAGATACGCAGTATTTT
>.|TRBV18|.|TRBJ2-1
CVSSPRDSYNEQFF
TGTGTCAGCTCACCCAGAGACTCCTACAATGAGCAGTTCTTC